This TCR beta chain came from a study of regulatory T cells in long-lasting Graves disease. The junction had 16 bases not matched to a gene; V was cut back by 6 bases and J by 11 bases. This CDR3 comprises 16 residues. CDR1 is LNHDA and CDR2 is SQIVND in the germline V gene (reference sequence). This clonotype was seen a handful of times. Specified time point: newly diagnosed GD, antithyroid drugs for less than 3 months. RNA extracted from PBMCs served as the sequencing template. Assembly of TCR beta libraries relied on iRepertoire HTBI primers together with Arm-PCR of CDR3 regions. TCRdb itself ran the multiplex PCR reads through MiXCR, one entry per CDR3 protein. In the table there are some 450,000 distinct CDR3 sequences, less than 20% of which are singletons. A further study also used this sample, focusing on T cells in Graves' hyperthyroidism and ophthalmopathy.

The genes are TRBV19 and TRBJ1-5, with 10 bases lining up with TRBD1. This receptor was identified in a woman aged 25 to 39 with Graves disease. Sequenced material: peripheral blood mononuclear cells (PBMCs), taken at new diagnosis, from a patient treated with antithyroid drugs. CDR3 nucleotide sequence: TGTGCCAGTAGCACCAGACAGGGGGCGAGGGTGTGGACCCAGCATTTT. As protein: CASSTRQGARVWTQHF.